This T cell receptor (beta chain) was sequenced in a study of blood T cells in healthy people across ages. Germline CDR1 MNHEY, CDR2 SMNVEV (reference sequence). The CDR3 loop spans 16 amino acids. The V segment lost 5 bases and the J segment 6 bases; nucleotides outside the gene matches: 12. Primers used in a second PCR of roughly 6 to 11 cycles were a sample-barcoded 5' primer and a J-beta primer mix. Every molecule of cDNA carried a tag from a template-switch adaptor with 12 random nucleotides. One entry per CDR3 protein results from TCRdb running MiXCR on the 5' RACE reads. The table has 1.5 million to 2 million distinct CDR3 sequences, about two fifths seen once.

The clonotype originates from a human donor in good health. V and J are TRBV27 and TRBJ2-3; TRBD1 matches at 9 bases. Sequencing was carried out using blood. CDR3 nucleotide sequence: TGTGCCAGCAGTCCGATCGGACAGGGGTTCTACGATACGCAGTATTTT. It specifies CASSPIGQGFYDTQYF.